This T cell receptor (beta chain) is drawn from a study of CD8+ T cells in alopecia areata. Investigators isolated RNA and reverse transcribed it into cDNA to act as the sequencing template. Assay: immunoSEQ multiplex PCR; the TCRdb copy retains only in-frame clones and omits some. Of 150,000 to 200,000 clones detected, 50% to 65% appear once; the ten largest clones hold less than 5%. Per germline, CDR1 LNHDA and CDR2 SQIVND (reference sequence). V was cut by 10 bases and J by 8 bases, with 17 bases left in between. CDR3 size: 12 residues. The chain is built from TRBV19 and TRBJ1-2; no reliable D call. Sequencing was done on a sample of CD4+ T cells sorted from blood. The TCR comes from a human donor in good health. The CDR3: CATSKGGRGYTF. The CDR3 DNA is TGTGCCACTAGCAAGGGAGGTAGAGGCTACACCTTC. The whole variable domain, filled in from reference TRBV19 and TRBJ1-2, reads DGGITQSPKYLFRKEGQNVTLSCEQNLNHDAMYWYRQDPGQGLRLIYYSQIVNDFQKGDIAEGYSVSREKKESFPLTVTSAQKNPTAFYLCATSKGGRGYTFGSGTRLTVV.